Below are 14 T cell receptor beta chains sequenced from a single sample in a study of blood T cell repertoires in COVID-19. The method was immunoSEQ multiplex PCR; TCRdb's version includes in-frame clones alone and lacks a portion of them. This sample carries some 180,000 clones, more than 80% of them seen once, and the ten largest clones take 5% to 8%. The sample was PBMCs or T cells enriched from blood (not recorded which). These receptor sequences come from a man aged 35-49 years who had recovered from COVID-19.

The V gene is TRBV21-1, the J gene TRBJ2-2; the table assigns TRBD1, which was not confirmed against the DNA. TRBV21-1 is reported as a pseudogene. CDR3 length: 14 residues. CDR3 loop: CASRPRGRPGELFF. In DNA form, the CDR3 reads TGTGCCAGCAGACCCAGGGGGAGGCCCGGGGAGCTGTTTTTT.

The gene calls are TRBV3-1 (or the pseudogene TRBV3-2) and TRBJ2-3; D perhaps matches TRBD2 (6 bases). Germline CDR1 reads LGHDT; CDR2 reads YNNKEL (reference sequence). V lost 2 bases and J lost 1, with 10 bases in between. CDR3 length: 15 amino acids. CDR3 DNA sequence: TGTGCCAGCAGCCAATGGGGCGGGGGCACAGATACGCAGTATTTT. The encoded protein is CASSQWGGGTDTQYF.

The gene calls are TRBV5-6 and TRBJ2-1, with TRBD2 identical over 10 bases. V gave up 4 bases and J gave up 5 bases; unmatched junction bases: 12. The CDR3 sequence is 17 residues long. CDR1 is SGHDT and CDR2 is YYEEEE in the germline V gene. As DNA, the CDR3 is TGTGCCAGCAGCCCCCAAGCGGGGGGGCTGCAAGACAATGAGCAGTTCTTC. This gives the protein CASSPQAGGLQDNEQFF. Variable domain in full (rest from reference TRBV5-6 and TRBJ2-1): DAGVTQSPTHLIKTRGQQVTLRCSPKSGHDTVSWYQQALGQGPQFIFQYYEEEERQRGNFPDRFSGHQFPNYSSELNVNALLLGDSALYLCASSPQAGGLQDNEQFFGPGTRLTVL.

The V call is TRBV29-1, the J call TRBJ2-7; D gene uncertain. Germline loops: CDR1 SQVTM, CDR2 ANQGSEA. The CDR3 has 14 residues. The ends were cut back, 4 bases at V and 0 bases at J, with 13 bases in the middle. The CDR3 loop is CSVVRHPGSYEQYF. CDR3 nucleotide sequence: TGCAGCGTTGTAAGACACCCTGGCTCCTACGAGCAGTACTTC.

The chain joins TRBV14 to TRBJ1-1; a weak D match, TRBD1 (5 bases). Germline V gene lookup returns CDR1 SGHDN and CDR2 FVKESK. The V end lost 1 base, the J end lost 5 bases, and 14 bases lay between the germline ends. The CDR3 totals 15 residues. DNA of the CDR3: TGTGCCAGCAGCCAAGCCCTAGGGGTGGGGACTGAAGCTTTCTTT. Its protein product is CASSQALGVGTEAFF.

J is TRBJ2-3 and V is TRBV5-1; a weak D match, TRBD1 (5 bases). The length of the CDR3 is 15 residues. Between the trimmed V and J ends, which lost 4 bases and 0 bases, there was a span of 12 bases. Germline loops: CDR1 SGHRS, CDR2 YFSETQ. The DNA for the CDR3 is TGCGCCAGCAGCCAGGACAACCCTAGCACAGATACGCAGTATTTT. Translation: CASSQDNPSTDTQYF.

This chain uses TRBV5-1 with TRBJ2-2; possible D gene TRBD1, 6 bases. Per germline, CDR1 SGHRS and CDR2 YFSETQ. This CDR3 region has 15 residues. Trimming took off 3 bases at V and 2 bases at J, with 11 bases between the two ends. As DNA, the CDR3 is TGCGCCAGCAGCTCCGGACAGCCAAACACCGGGGAGCTGTTTTTT. This sequence encodes CASSSGQPNTGELFF.

This sequence joins TRBV11-2 and TRBJ1-6; 9 bases are shared with TRBD1. Germline CDR1 SGHAT, CDR2 FQNNGV. The CDR3 loop spans 15 amino acids. Unmatched junction bases numbered 6, after V lost 5 bases and J lost 7 bases. CDR3 sequence reads: CASSPTDRGNSPLHF. The CDR3 region has the DNA TGTGCCAGCAGCCCCACCGACAGGGGGAATTCACCCCTCCACTTT.

The chain combines TRBV24-1 with TRBJ2-2, with D maybe TRBD1 (6 bases). V was trimmed by 7 bases and J by 5 bases, leaving 10 bases between them. CDR1 is KGHDR, CDR2 SFDVKD, per germline. The CDR3 runs 13 residues. Here the CDR3 reads CATRQGFTGELFF. CDR3 nucleotides: TGTGCCACCAGACAGGGATTTACCGGGGAGCTGTTTTTT.

This sequence joins TRBV4-1 and TRBJ1-3; the match to TRBD1 covers 7 bases. Germline loops: CDR1 MGHRA, CDR2 YSYEKL. The CDR3 totals 14 residues. Trimming cost V 4 bases and J 10 bases; bases outside gene matches: 10. This CDR3 reads CASSLDRASETIYF. CDR3 sequence (DNA): TGCGCCAGCAGCCTCGACAGGGCCTCCGAAACCATATATTTT.

The V gene is TRBV15, the J gene TRBJ1-2; D is possibly TRBD1 (5 bases). V was shortened by 1 base and J by 4 bases, with 16 bases between the two germline ends. Per the germline V gene, CDR1 is LNHNV and CDR2 is YYDKDF (reference sequence). The CDR3 loop spans 16 amino acids. The CDR3: CATSRGGEGSGYGYTF. The CDR3 DNA reads TGTGCCACCAGCAGAGGGGGGGAGGGCTCCGGCTATGGCTACACCTTC.

The chain is built from TRBV5-8 and TRBJ1-2; D uncertain. With 10 bases removed from V and 4 bases from J, the gap between germline ends came to 20 bases. The germline V gene encodes CDR1 SGHTS and CDR2 YDEGEE. The CDR3 runs to 14 residues. CDR3 DNA sequence: TGTGCCGCCCCACTAAAGCCAAGCGGCTATGGCTACACCTTC. This gives the protein CAAPLKPSGYGYTF.

The chain joins TRBV19 to TRBJ1-2, with 7 bases matching TRBD1. Germline V lookup: CDR1 LNHDA, CDR2 SQIVND (reference sequence). CDR3 length: 14 residues. After removal of 9 bases from V and 4 bases from J, the junction contained 11 bases not matched to a gene. CDR3 coding DNA: TGTGCCAGCCAGAGAACAGGGGTCGGCTATGGCTACACCTTC. As protein: CASQRTGVGYGYTF.

The rearrangement links TRBV29-1 to TRBJ2-1; 10 bases agree with TRBD1. V was pared by 4 bases and J by 4 bases, with 7 bases of the junction left unmatched. CDR3 length: 15 amino acids. The germline V gene has CDR1 SQVTM and CDR2 ANQGSEA. This chain's CDR3 is CSVVPGQGKYNEQFF. Here the CDR3 DNA reads TGCAGCGTTGTTCCGGGACAGGGGAAATACAATGAGCAGTTCTTC.